These 26 T cell receptor beta chains originate from one sample sequenced in a study of blood T cells in healthy people across ages. A second PCR of about 6 to 11 cycles used a sample-barcoded 5' primer and a J-beta primer mix. From the 5' RACE reads, TCRdb called clonotypes with MiXCR, one entry per CDR3 protein. The data hold roughly 700,000 distinct CDR3 sequences, with 25% observed a single time. This same sample was also taken into another study, of T cells of mothers and their children.

The sample comprised blood. These receptors were obtained from a boy aged 5-17 years in good health.

The CDR3 DNA sequence: TGTGCCAGTAGTATCTCCGGACAGGAGGGTCTTGGCTACACCTTC. This codes for CASSISGQEGLGYTF. The chain joins TRBV19 to TRBJ1-2; 7 positions agree with TRBD1. The V gene's germline CDR1 is LNHDA and CDR2 SQIVND (reference sequence). The CDR3 consists of 15 residues. With V trimmed by 3 bases and J by 7 bases, 11 bases remained unmatched.

The chain combines TRBV7-9 with TRBJ2-1; maybe TRBD1 (6 bases). V was cut by 10 bases and J by 1 base, with 8 bases left in between. The germline V gene encodes CDR1 SEHNR and CDR2 FQNEAQ (reference sequence). The CDR3 consists of 12 residues. CDR3 coding DNA: TGTGCCAAGGGGACATCCTACAATGAGCAGTTCTTC. Translating it yields CAKGTSYNEQFF.

The chain joins TRBV6-5 to TRBJ1-1, with D uncertain. Germline CDR1 reads MNHEY; CDR2 reads SVGAGI. The CDR3 sequence is 14 residues long. Trimming stripped 6 bases from V and 4 bases from J, with 15 bases between. The CDR3 nucleotides are TGTGCCAGCAGGGTAACAGAAATGAGCACTGAAGCTTTCTTT. Protein product: CASRVTEMSTEAFF.

This clonotype was recorded a few times. One junction end disagrees with the germline gene, perhaps due to a read error. V and J are TRBV7-9 and TRBJ2-7, with D possibly being TRBD1 (6 bases). TRBJ2-5 matches the DNA end more closely, so the J call is doubtful. Germline CDR1 is SEHNR and CDR2 is FQNEAQ (reference sequence). The CDR3 runs to 13 residues. As DNA, the CDR3 is TGTGTCAGCATCCCCGGGACAAAGGAGACCCAGTACTTC. This codes for CVSIPGTKETQYF.

V and J are TRBV5-1 and TRBJ1-1; no clear D. CDR3 length: 16 residues. CDR1 and CDR2 from the germline V gene are SGHRS and YFSETQ. V was cut by 0 bases and J by 5 bases, with 17 bases left in between. The chain's CDR3 is CASSLAGREIDTEAFF. The CDR3 nucleotides read TGCGCCAGCAGCTTGGCAGGTCGGGAGATAGATACTGAAGCTTTCTTT.

This chain joins TRBV5-1 and TRBJ2-5; possible D gene TRBD2, 6 bases. The CDR3 is 15 amino acids. Germline CDR1 and CDR2: SGHRS and YFSETQ. V was clipped by 2 bases and J by 5 bases, with 16 bases between them. The CDR3 is CASSLWDAGGETQYF. CDR3 nucleotide sequence: TGCGCCAGCAGCTTATGGGACGCCGGAGGGGAGACCCAGTACTTC.

The table lists this clonotype with a few counts. This chain uses TRBV7-8 with TRBJ2-5, with 10 bases that match TRBD2. The CDR3 contains 17 residues. The germline V gene has CDR1 SGHVS and CDR2 FQNEAQ. The trim removed 2 bases at V and 0 bases at J, leaving 6 bases unmatched. The CDR3 region is CASSLLGLAGDQETQYF. The DNA of the CDR3 is TGTGCCAGCAGCTTATTAGGTCTAGCGGGGGACCAAGAGACCCAGTACTTC.

This chain connects TRBV15 to TRBJ1-1; D is possibly TRBD1 (6 bases). The CDR3 loop spans 14 amino acids. Germline-derived CDR1 and CDR2 are LNHNV and YYDKDF (reference sequence). V was shortened by 1 base and J by 4 bases, with 10 bases between the two germline ends. The DNA of the CDR3 is TGTGCCACCAGCAGAGCGGACAGCGGCACTGAAGCTTTCTTT. This sequence encodes CATSRADSGTEAFF. Full variable domain (remainder filled in from reference TRBV15 and TRBJ1-1): DAMVIQNPRYQVTQFGKPVTLSCSQTLNHNVMYWYQQKSSQAPKLLFHYYDKDFNNEADTPDNFQSRRPNTSFCFLDIRSPGLGDTAMYLCATSRADSGTEAFFGQGTRLTVV.

This clonotype came up a few times. The V call is TRBV4-3, the J call TRBJ2-1; D may be TRBD1 (6 bases). This CDR3 spans 16 amino acids. V gave up 0 bases and J gave up 0 bases, with 9 bases separating them. Germline V gives CDR1 LGHNA, CDR2 YSLEER. CDR3 bases: TGCGCCAGCAGCCAAGATTCGACAGGCTCCTACAATGAGCAGTTCTTC. Protein: CASSQDSTGSYNEQFF.

The V and J genes are TRBV24-1 and TRBJ2-2; 9 positions match TRBD1. V was pared by 6 bases and J by 3 bases, with 4 bases of the junction left unmatched. Germline assignment: CDR1 KGHDR and CDR2 SFDVKD. The CDR3 is 15 amino acids. The CDR3: CATSRRTGDTGELFF. The DNA of the CDR3 is TGTGCCACCAGTAGACGGACAGGGGACACCGGGGAGCTGTTTTTT.

The chain uses TRBV7-9 and TRBJ2-4, with 9 bases aligning to TRBD1. From germline, CDR1 is SEHNR and CDR2 FQNEAQ (reference sequence). V dropped 3 bases and J dropped 3; count of bases not matched to a gene: 3. This CDR3 comprises 15 residues. In DNA, the CDR3 is TGTGCCAGCAGCTTGGGGGGACAGGGCAAAAACATTCAGTACTTC. This gives the protein CASSLGGQGKNIQYF.

The V and J genes are TRBV20-1 and TRBJ2-2, with D possibly being TRBD1 or TRBD2 (5 bases each). V was shortened by 0 bases and J by 6 bases, with 11 bases between the two germline ends. The germline CDR1 and CDR2 sequences are DFQATT and SNEGSKA (reference sequence). The CDR3 contains 14 residues. The CDR3 nucleotides are TGCAGTGCTAGAGAGTCCGGGGCCCCCGGGGAGCTGTTTTTT. The encoded protein is CSARESGAPGELFF.

This clonotype was observed a handful of times. The chain links TRBV20-1 to TRBJ2-5, with D perhaps matching TRBD2 (5 bases). Between the trimmed V and J ends, which lost 3 bases and 4 bases, there was a span of 18 bases. From germline, CDR1 is DFQATT and CDR2 SNEGSKA (reference sequence). There are 15 residues in the CDR3. This CDR3 reads CSASERRDGGETQYF. In DNA form, the CDR3 reads TGCAGTGCTAGTGAGCGACGGGATGGAGGAGAGACCCAGTACTTC.

The V and J genes are TRBV6-6 and TRBJ2-3, with D possibly matching TRBD2 (5 bases). The CDR3 sequence is 16 residues long. V gave up 2 bases and J gave up 4 bases, with 16 bases separating them. Germline V CDR1 and CDR2: MNHNY, SVGAGI (reference sequence). As DNA, the CDR3 is TGTGCCAGCAGTTACCACGGACTGCCGGCGGCAGATACGCAGTATTTT. Protein product: CASSYHGLPAADTQYF.

V usage is TRBV12-3 or TRBV12-4 and J usage is TRBJ2-7; possibly TRBD2 for D (6 bases). There are 15 residues in the CDR3. Trimming left V 0 bases short and J 2 bases short, with 11 bases between. The CDR3 reads CASSLAGGSPYEQYF. The CDR3 DNA is TGTGCCAGCAGTTTAGCGGGGGGTTCCCCCTACGAGCAGTACTTC.

This clonotype was found a few times. The chain is built from TRBV6-5 and TRBJ1-1; no clear D. Germline CDR1 is MNHEY and CDR2 is SVGAGI. This CDR3 contains 14 residues. Trimming removed 3 bases at V and 1 base at J, with 9 bases between. CDR3 sequence reads: CASSYLPGNTEAFF. The CDR3 coding sequence is TGTGCCAGCAGTTATCTTCCCGGGAACACTGAAGCTTTCTTT.

The chain recombines TRBV6-5 with TRBJ2-1; the match to TRBD1 covers 11 bases. This CDR3 comprises 16 residues. Germline V gene data show CDR1 as MNHEY and CDR2 as SVGAGI. J was trimmed by 4 bases and V by 6 bases; bases with no gene match: 8. In DNA, the CDR3 is TGTGCCAGCAGAATAACCGGGACAGGGGGTTACAATGAGCAGTTCTTC. It translates to CASRITGTGGYNEQFF.

A few counts support this clonotype. This chain uses TRBV12-5 with TRBJ2-3; 8 bases map to TRBD2. The germline gives CDR1 LGHNT, CDR2 FRNRAP. With 1 base clipped from V and 1 base from J, the junction kept 4 bases outside the gene matches. This CDR3 is 16 amino acids long. The CDR3 loop reads CASGLGAGAGTDTQYF. The CDR3 DNA sequence: TGTGCTAGTGGTTTGGGAGCGGGAGCTGGCACAGATACGCAGTATTTT.

This clonotype turned up a few times. The J gene is TRBJ2-7, the V gene TRBV5-1; 7 bases fit TRBD1. Trimming cost V 8 bases and J 5 bases; bases outside gene matches: 10. The CDR3 is 13 residues long. CDR1 SGHRS and CDR2 YFSETQ come from the germline V gene. The CDR3 region has the DNA TGCGCCAGTACAGGGGTCAGGCTGGACGAGCAGTACTTC. This sequence encodes CASTGVRLDEQYF.

This clonotype was seen a handful of times. This chain links TRBV12-5 with TRBJ2-5; 7 bases fit TRBD1. The CDR3 contains 14 residues. J lost 5 bases, V lost 1 base, and 4 bases had no gene match. CDR1 and CDR2 (germline): LGHNT, FRNRAP. The DNA of the CDR3 is TGTGCTAGTGGTTTGGGACAGGGCGGTGAGACCCAGTACTTC. Translated, it gives CASGLGQGGETQYF.

In its sample, this clonotype was seen once. This chain connects TRBV5-1 to TRBJ2-5, with TRBD2 identical over 11 bases. The J call is uncertain, as TRBJ2-1 better fits the DNA end. The CDR3 extends over 13 amino acids. Looked up from germline, CDR1 is SGHRS and CDR2 is YFSETQ. As DNA, the CDR3 is TGCGCCAGCAGACTAGCGGGAGCACGTGAGCAGTTCTTC. It translates to CASRLAGAREQFF.

The gene calls are TRBV12-3 or TRBV12-4 and TRBJ2-1; the D call may be TRBD1 or TRBD2 (5 bases each). The end of the DNA is better explained by TRBJ2-7, so the J call may be wrong. This CDR3 has 13 residues. The chain's CDR3 is CASSLVGDYEQYF. The CDR3 region has the DNA TGTGCCAGCAGTTTAGTGGGGGACTACGAGCAGTACTTC.

In its sample, this clonotype was seen a few times. The genes are TRBV12-3 or TRBV12-4 and TRBJ1-2, with 8 bases matching TRBD1. V lost 4 bases and J lost 3; bases outside the gene matches: 13. The CDR3 totals 17 residues. The CDR3 bases are TGTGCCAGCAGTTGGTTGGCCCTCCAGACAGGGGACTATGGCTACACCTTC. Residues: CASSWLALQTGDYGYTF.

This clonotype was seen a few times. The chain employs TRBV4-3 and TRBJ2-5; possible D gene TRBD1, 7 bases. The tail of the sequence fits TRBJ2-1 better, so the J call may be wrong. In germline, CDR1 is LGHNA, CDR2 YSLEER. The CDR3 has 17 residues. The CDR3 DNA sequence: TGCGCCAGCAGCCAAGATTGGGCGGGGCAGGGGGTTGGTGAGCAGTTCTTC. Translation gives CASSQDWAGQGVGEQFF.

The V call is TRBV4-2, the J call TRBJ1-1, with unresolved D. The CDR3 loop spans 14 amino acids. Germline CDR1 and CDR2: LGHNA and YNFKEQ. V lost 0 bases to trimming and J lost 0 bases, with 5 bases between them. The CDR3 loop is CASSQERVNTEAFF. The DNA for the CDR3 is TGTGCCAGCAGCCAAGAACGAGTGAACACTGAAGCTTTCTTT.

The table lists this clonotype with many counts. This chain connects TRBV7-2 to TRBJ2-6; TRBD1 might be the D (6 bases). This CDR3 is built from 21 residues. Trimming removed 1 base at V and 1 base at J, with 23 bases between. In germline, CDR1 is SGHTA, CDR2 FQGNSA. This CDR3 is CASSLVAIRQAARSGANVLTF. The CDR3 DNA reads as TGTGCCAGCAGCTTAGTGGCCATCCGACAGGCGGCCCGTTCTGGGGCCAACGTCCTGACTTTC. Looking up the rest from reference TRBV7-2 and TRBJ2-6 gives the full variable domain: GAGVSQSPSNKVTEKGKDVELRCDPISGHTALYWYRQSLGQGLEFLIYFQGNSAPDKSGLPSDRFSAERTGGSVSTLTIQRTQQEDSAVYLCASSLVAIRQAARSGANVLTFGAGSRLTVL.